These 23 T cell receptor beta chains originate from one sample sequenced in a study of breast tumors, draining lymph nodes, adjacent tissues. TCRdb used MiXCR to reprocess the multiplex PCR reads, holding one entry per CDR3 protein. The repertoire includes more than 100,000 distinct CDR3 sequences, 20% to 25% of them detected once, and around 2.6% sits in the top ten. Breast cancer patients provided tissue from their axillary draining lymph nodes. Sequencing input: axillary lymph node tissue. These receptors all come from a female donor with breast cancer. Some clones in this sample may be carry-over from other donors' samples.

Ten or more counts support this clonotype. The rearrangement links TRBV5-1 to TRBJ2-5; D may be TRBD2 (6 bases). This CDR3 comprises 13 residues. From germline, CDR1 is SGHRS and CDR2 YFSETQ. Trimming left V 2 bases short and J 2 bases short, with 7 bases between. The CDR3 reads CASSFRGQETQYF. CDR3 coding DNA: TGCGCCAGCAGCTTTCGGGGGCAAGAGACCCAGTACTTC.

This clonotype was detected many times. The rearrangement links TRBV29-1 to TRBJ2-5, with 9 bases matching TRBD1. V dropped 5 bases and J dropped 1; count of bases not matched to a gene: 8. The V gene's germline CDR1 is SQVTM and CDR2 ANQGSEA. This CDR3 is 15 amino acids long. In DNA form, the CDR3 reads TGCAGCGTTAGGAGACAGGGGGTCCCCCAAGAGACCCAGTACTTC. It specifies CSVRRQGVPQETQYF.

This clonotype was seen repeatedly, ten times or more. The V call is TRBV15, the J call TRBJ1-4; D ambiguous. CDR1 is LNHNV, CDR2 YYDKDF, per germline (reference sequence). V gave up 3 bases and J gave up 4 bases, with 12 bases separating them. This CDR3 is built from 15 residues. The CDR3 sequence: CATSSLVGLNEKLFF. The CDR3 DNA is TGTGCCACCAGCAGCCTGGTAGGGCTTAATGAAAAACTGTTTTTT.

This rearrangement joins TRBV19 to TRBJ1-1; no clear D gene. Deletions cut 3 bases from V and 1 base from J, with 12 bases between. The CDR3 contains 15 residues. The V gene's germline CDR1 is LNHDA and CDR2 SQIVND (reference sequence). CDR3 sequence (DNA): TGTGCCAGTAGTATCAGCCAGGCCTGGAACACTGAAGCTTTCTTT. This gives the protein CASSISQAWNTEAFF.

For this clonotype: A much larger clone differs by one base, so this may be a read error. The rearrangement uses TRBV7-3 and TRBJ2-2; D uncertain. This CDR3 has 15 residues. The germline V and J ends were trimmed by 5 bases and 1 base, with 11 bases remaining between them. Germline V gene sequence: CDR1 SGHTA, CDR2 FQGTGA. CDR3 coding DNA: TGTGCCAGCAGCCCCGCCACCGTGAACACCGGGGAGCTGTTTTTT. Encoded protein: CASSPATVNTGELFF.

This clonotype was seen just once. The missing conserved phenylalanine or tryptophan at the end of this CDR3 makes a read error likely. The chain is built from TRBV5-4 and TRBJ1-3; 10 bases fit TRBD1. The CDR3 is 15 residues long. V lost 4 bases to trimming and J lost 4 bases; unmatched junction nucleotides: 5. Germline CDR1 is SGHNT and CDR2 is YYREEE (reference sequence). CDR3 sequence: CASSPDRGLGNTIYY. The CDR3 bases are TGTGCCAGCAGCCCCGACAGGGGGCTCGGAAACACCATATATTAT.

This clonotype has only a few counts. CDR3 sequence: CASSDVDGSASLETQYF. The CDR3 bases are TGTGCCAGCAGCGATGTTGATGGTAGCGCCTCGTTAGAGACCCAGTACTTC. This chain links TRBV5-4 with TRBJ2-5, with a possible D match to TRBD2 (5 bases). CDR1 SGHNT and CDR2 YYREEE come from the germline V gene (reference sequence). V was shortened by 4 bases and J by 4 bases, with 23 bases between the two germline ends. The CDR3 runs 17 residues.

The chain joins TRBV19 to TRBJ2-3, with a tentative D call TRBD1 (5 bases). V gave up 9 bases and J gave up 1 base, with 11 bases separating them. The CDR3 loop spans 13 amino acids. Looked up from germline, CDR1 is LNHDA and CDR2 is SQIVND (reference sequence). CDR3 nucleotides: TGTGCCAGCAGGGTGTTGGGCACAGATACGCAGTATTTT. This sequence encodes CASRVLGTDTQYF.

This clonotype was found many times. V and J are TRBV19 and TRBJ1-6; weak D call: TRBD1 (6 bases). This CDR3 comprises 19 residues. From germline, CDR1 is LNHDA and CDR2 SQIVND (reference sequence). V dropped 5 bases and J dropped 0 bases, with 20 bases sitting between them. This CDR3 is CASSRGGAGASSYNSPLHF. The CDR3 bases are TGTGCCAGTAGTCGAGGTGGTGCAGGGGCGAGCTCCTATAATTCACCCCTCCACTTT.

This clonotype has at least ten counts. The chain combines TRBV12-3 or TRBV12-4 with TRBJ1-3; no firm D call. The CDR3 loop spans 15 amino acids. Trimming left V 5 bases short and J 4 bases short, with 15 bases between. CDR3 residues: CASSPRSTGGNTIYF. As DNA, the CDR3 is TGTGCCAGCAGTCCGAGATCGACTGGAGGAAACACCATATATTTT.

Many counts were recorded for this clonotype. This chain uses TRBV27 with TRBJ1-6; 8 bases line up with TRBD1. V was pared by 6 bases and J by 7 bases, with 2 bases of the junction left unmatched. The CDR3 is made up of 13 amino acids. CDR1 is MNHEY and CDR2 is SMNVEV in the germline V gene (reference sequence). The CDR3 DNA sequence: TGTGCCAGCAGGTGGACAGGGAATTCACCCCTCCACTTT. Its translation: CASRWTGNSPLHF.

Many counts were recorded for this clonotype. The genes are TRBV7-2 and TRBJ2-5; tentative D call: TRBD2 (6 bases). V was trimmed by 0 bases and J by 4 bases, leaving 12 bases between them. The germline gives CDR1 SGHTA, CDR2 FQGNSA. There are 15 residues in the CDR3. CDR3 nucleotides: TGTGCCAGCAGCTTAGCAAGGGGAGGAGTAGAGACCCAGTACTTC. Residues: CASSLARGGVETQYF.

In this sample, this clonotype turned up many times. The chain uses TRBV5-1 and TRBJ2-7; D tentatively fits TRBD1 or TRBD2 (5 bases each). The CDR3 is 14 amino acids. Trimming removed 3 bases at V and 1 base at J, with 11 bases between. Germline CDR1 SGHRS, CDR2 YFSETQ. This chain's CDR3 is CASSYRDGSYEQYF. Here the CDR3 DNA reads TGCGCCAGCAGCTACCGGGACGGATCCTACGAGCAGTACTTC.

Turning to this clonotype: The germline gene is not matched at one end of the junction; a read error may be the cause. This chain joins TRBV19 and TRBJ2-2; D is possibly TRBD2 (5 bases). Germline V CDR1 and CDR2: LNHDA, SQIVND (reference sequence). The CDR3 is 15 amino acids. The CDR3 here is CASKERAGANGELLF. As DNA, the CDR3 is TGTGCCAGTAAAGAAAGGGCTGGAGCCAACGGGGAGCTGCTTTTT.

This clonotype was recorded at least ten times. The chain links TRBV20-1 to TRBJ2-1; TRBD2 is a possible D gene (5 bases). V shed 6 bases and J shed 8 bases, with 14 bases lying between them. Germline values: CDR1 DFQATT, CDR2 SNEGSKA (reference sequence). This CDR3 contains 12 residues. CDR3 residues: CSALRGLYEQFF. The CDR3 DNA is TGCAGTGCCCTCCGGGGTTTGTATGAGCAGTTCTTC.

This clonotype has at least ten counts. This rearrangement joins TRBV5-5 to TRBJ1-2, with a possible D match to TRBD1 (6 bases). Germline CDR1 reads SGHKS; CDR2 reads YYEKEE (reference sequence). Trimming took off 4 bases at V and 4 bases at J, with 11 bases between the two ends. This CDR3 spans 13 amino acids. The chain's CDR3 is CASSSTGLYGYTF. In DNA, the CDR3 is TGTGCCAGCAGCAGCACAGGGCTCTATGGCTACACCTTC.

This clonotype has only a few counts. The junction departs from the called germline gene at one end, perhaps through a read error. The chain recombines TRBV20-1 with TRBJ2-3, with D unclear. CDR1 is DFQATT, CDR2 SNEGSKA, per germline (reference sequence). The CDR3 is made up of 15 amino acids. The CDR3 loop is CSAGDLTRWADTQYF. CDR3 nucleotides: TGCAGTGCTGGAGATTTGACCCGCTGGGCAGATACGCAGTATTTT.

This clonotype was observed many times. This chain connects TRBV15 to TRBJ1-2; a weak D match, TRBD1 (5 bases). This CDR3 is built from 14 residues. Germline CDR1 and CDR2: LNHNV and YYDKDF (reference sequence). V gave up 0 bases and J gave up 1 base, with 6 bases separating them. CDR3 sequence: CATSRDQGNYGYTF. CDR3 DNA sequence: TGTGCCACCAGCAGAGACCAGGGTAACTATGGCTACACCTTC.

A few counts support this clonotype. The genes are TRBV27 and TRBJ2-1; 14 bases are a match to TRBD2. V gave up 5 bases and J gave up 5 bases; unmatched junction bases: 5. Germline CDR1 is MNHEY and CDR2 is SMNVEV (reference sequence). The length of the CDR3 is 16 residues. CDR3 in DNA: TGTGCCAGCAGTACCCGACTAGCGGGAGGGGACAATGAGCAGTTCTTC. This translates into CASSTRLAGGDNEQFF.

At least ten counts were recorded for this clonotype. The chain recombines TRBV5-1 with TRBJ2-1; 8 bases map to TRBD2. The CDR3 covers 15 residues. Germline trimming cut 9 bases from V and 1 base from J; bases unmatched to any gene: 9. Germline V gene data show CDR1 as SGHRS and CDR2 as YFSETQ. The CDR3 protein is CATASGSTSYNEQFF. The CDR3 DNA sequence: TGCGCCACTGCTAGCGGGTCTACTTCCTACAATGAGCAGTTCTTC.

This clonotype is judged medium-sized. The chain couples TRBV20-1 to TRBJ1-6; unclear D gene. V lost 0 bases to trimming and J lost 7 bases, with 13 bases between them. Germline loops: CDR1 DFQATT, CDR2 SNEGSKA (reference sequence). The CDR3 sequence is 15 residues long. The CDR3 coding sequence is TGCAGTGCTAGAGATCACGGGCGGTTGAATTCACCCCTCCACTTT. It specifies CSARDHGRLNSPLHF.

This clonotype was observed a few times. The chain is built from TRBV27 and TRBJ2-1; 9 bases match TRBD2. There are 16 residues in the CDR3. The trim removed 3 bases at V and 7 bases at J, leaving 10 bases unmatched. Germline CDR1 reads MNHEY; CDR2 reads SMNVEV (reference sequence). CDR3 bases: TGTGCCAGCAGTTTTCCCCGAGGGCGGGAGGGTAATGAGCAGTTCTTC. Residues: CASSFPRGREGNEQFF.

Remarks on this clonotype: Lacking the conserved final phenylalanine or tryptophan, this CDR3 likely reflects a read error. V is TRBV6-2 or TRBV6-3 and J is TRBJ2-5; 9 bases line up with TRBD1. Trimming at V came to 6 bases and at J to 4 bases, leaving 9 bases not matched to a gene. The length of the CDR3 is 15 residues. Germline CDR1 and CDR2: MNHEY and SVGEGT. The chain's CDR3 is CASSPHGTGRETQYL. The CDR3 DNA reads TGTGCCAGCAGCCCCCACGGGACAGGGCGAGAGACCCAGTACCTC.